The next 18 T cell receptor beta chains were all read from a single sample in a study of cytomegalovirus exposure and HLA in healthy donors (dated by TCRdb to 2015 to 2018). Libraries came from the immunoSEQ multiplex PCR assay. For the multiplex PCR, a mixture combining 60 forward primers for TCR Vbeta segments and 13 reverse primers for TCR Jbeta segments was used. The table comes from immuneACCESS by way of TCRdb, which keeps in-frame sequences with V and J called. Part of the clones is missing from these tables; in studies checked, under half for an unresolved V gene and the rest for unknown reasons. Present in this sample are about 130,000 clones, roughly 80% of which were seen just once. The top ten hold approximately 2.1% of the sample. Sequencing was done on a sample of PBMCs. These receptors all come from a woman aged 40 to 49 in good health and CMV-seropositive.

CDR3 residues: CASSLIGQGGTEQYF. In nucleotides, the CDR3 is TGCGCCAGCAGCTTAATCGGACAGGGGGGGACGGAGCAGTACTTC. J is TRBJ2-5 and V is TRBV5-1, with 10 bases lining up with TRBD1. Trimming removed 2 bases from V and 11 bases from J; junction bases left unmatched: 12. The germline V gene has CDR1 SGHRS and CDR2 YFSETQ. This CDR3 is built from 15 residues.

The gene calls are TRBV9 and TRBJ2-3; D gene ambiguous. Germline-derived CDR1 and CDR2 are SGDLS and YYNGEE. This CDR3 contains 14 residues. V was pared by 3 bases and J by 5 bases, with 13 bases between. The CDR3 sequence is CASSAPPALDTQYF. The CDR3 bases are TGTGCCAGCAGCGCCCCCCCCGCGCTAGATACGCAGTATTTT.

This sequence joins TRBV19 and TRBJ2-7, with 10 bases aligning to TRBD2. Looked up from germline, CDR1 is LNHDA and CDR2 is SQIVND (reference sequence). This CDR3 contains 16 residues. Trimming removed 5 bases from V and 3 bases from J; junction bases left unmatched: 10. The CDR3 DNA reads TGTGCCAGTAGTGACCAACTAGCGGGGAATTTCTACGAGCAGTACTTC. As protein: CASSDQLAGNFYEQYF.

The CDR3 DNA reads as TGTGCCAGCAGCTTAGCTGGGGGGGGCCAGAAGACCCAGTACTTC. Protein product: CASSLAGGGQKTQYF. The chain couples TRBV7-8 to TRBJ2-5, with a possible D match to TRBD2 (7 bases). Trimming took 0 bases from V and 6 from J, leaving 14 bases between them. The CDR3 loop spans 15 amino acids. Germline assignment: CDR1 SGHVS and CDR2 FQNEAQ.

V is TRBV6-1 and J is TRBJ1-4; 9 bases are shared with TRBD1. This CDR3 spans 14 amino acids. In germline, CDR1 is MNHNS, CDR2 SASEGT. V was pared by 1 base and J by 12 bases, with 6 bases of the junction left unmatched. Here the CDR3 reads CASSEVNRDRELFF. In DNA, the CDR3 is TGTGCCAGCAGTGAAGTAAACCGGGACAGGGAACTGTTTTTT.

In the case of this clone: The sample holds other DNA sequences that translate to the same CDR3. The chain uses TRBV7-2 and TRBJ1-1; TRBD1 aligns across 11 bases. The CDR3 has 15 residues. The J segment lost 4 bases and the V segment lost 3 bases, leaving 4 bases of the junction unmatched. The germline gives CDR1 SGHTA, CDR2 FQGNSA. CDR3 coding DNA: TGTGCCAGCAGCTTCTGGGGACAGGGGGGCACTGAAGCTTTCTTT. This translates into CASSFWGQGGTEAFF. The whole variable domain, filled in from reference TRBV7-2 and TRBJ1-1, reads GAGVSQSPSNKVTEKGKDVELRCDPISGHTALYWYRQSLGQGLEFLIYFQGNSAPDKSGLPSDRFSAERTGGSVSTLTIQRTQQEDSAVYLCASSFWGQGGTEAFFGQGTRLTVV.

The genes are TRBV5-1 and TRBJ1-5; 10 nucleotides line up with TRBD1. V was clipped by 0 bases and J by 6 bases; unmatched bases: 0. The germline gives CDR1 SGHRS, CDR2 YFSETQ. CDR3 length: 14 residues. The CDR3 here is CASSLGTGGQPQHF. The CDR3 DNA follows: TGCGCCAGCAGCTTGGGGACAGGGGGTCAGCCCCAGCATTTT.

The chain uses TRBV5-1 and TRBJ2-1; weak D call: TRBD2 (6 bases). The V end was cut by 4 bases, the J end by 4 bases, with 18 bases between. Germline CDR1 and CDR2: SGHRS and YFSETQ. This CDR3 has 16 residues. The CDR3: CASSGLLAPGYNEQFF. The CDR3 bases are TGCGCCAGCAGCGGACTACTAGCCCCGGGGTACAATGAGCAGTTCTTC.

Only a few counts were recorded for this clone. V and J are TRBV5-1 and TRBJ2-1, with 10 bases matching TRBD2. The germline V gene encodes CDR1 SGHRS and CDR2 YFSETQ. The CDR3 runs 19 residues. Trimming cost V 4 bases and J 1 base; bases outside gene matches: 14. The CDR3 region has the DNA TGCGCCAGCAGCGCGATAGCGGGGGGCCCTTTCCAGTCCTACAATGAGCAGTTCTTC. It yields the protein CASSAIAGGPFQSYNEQFF.

The V call is TRBV19, the J call TRBJ1-4; D possibly corresponds to TRBD1 (5 bases). Between the trimmed V and J ends, which lost 5 bases and 7 bases, there was a span of 14 bases. The CDR3 loop spans 14 amino acids. Germline V CDR1 and CDR2: LNHDA, SQIVND (reference sequence). In DNA, the CDR3 is TGTGCCAGTAGTGCGGGACGAGGGGTTGAAAAACTGTTTTTT. Encoded protein: CASSAGRGVEKLFF.

This clone has a single count. V and J are TRBV6-4 and TRBJ1-1; D is uncertain. Trimming took off 8 bases at V and 3 bases at J, with 13 bases between the two ends. The CDR3 has 13 residues. Looked up from germline, CDR1 is MRHNA and CDR2 is SNTAGT. CDR3 protein: CASSLAGDTEAFF. The CDR3, as DNA: TGTGCCAGCTCCCTGGCCGGGGACACTGAAGCTTTCTTT.

Written as DNA, the CDR3 is TGTGCCAGCTTACAGGGGCGAGAGACCCAGTACTTC. The encoded protein is CASLQGRETQYF. The chain combines TRBV2 with TRBJ2-5, with 7 bases matching TRBD1. V lost 8 bases to trimming and J lost 4 bases; unmatched junction nucleotides: 4. CDR1 is SNHLY, CDR2 FYNNEI, per germline. The CDR3 is 12 residues long.

The rearrangement links TRBV7-9 to TRBJ1-3; tentative D call: TRBD1 (6 bases). This CDR3 has 15 amino acids. V was trimmed by 5 bases and J by 2 bases, leaving 13 bases between them. Germline-derived CDR1 and CDR2 are SEHNR and FQNEAQ (reference sequence). The CDR3 nucleotides read TGTGCCAGCAGCACCCAGGGGTTTGCTGGAAACACCATATATTTT. It encodes CASSTQGFAGNTIYF.

The V call is TRBV5-1, the J call TRBJ1-4; the match to TRBD1 covers 7 bases. The CDR3 sequence is 16 residues long. The V gene's germline CDR1 is SGHRS and CDR2 YFSETQ. Germline trimming cut 1 base from V and 0 bases from J; bases unmatched to any gene: 3. CDR3 protein: CASSLRGPATNEKLFF. CDR3 nucleotide sequence: TGCGCCAGCAGCTTGAGGGGGCCTGCAACTAATGAAAAACTGTTTTTT. Full variable domain (rest looked up from reference TRBV5-1 and TRBJ1-4): KAGVTQTPRYLIKTRGQQVTLSCSPISGHRSVSWYQQTPGQGLQFLFEYFSETQRNKGNFPGRFSGRQFSNSRSEMNVSTLELGDSALYLCASSLRGPATNEKLFFGSGTQLSVL.

The gene calls are TRBV7-3 and TRBJ2-1; TRBD2 matches 9 bases. Losses at the gene ends were 5 bases for V and 6 bases for J; bases not matched to a gene: 8. The CDR3 is 15 amino acids. Germline V gene lookup returns CDR1 SGHTA and CDR2 FQGTGA. In DNA, the CDR3 is TGTGCCAGCAGCCCGAGCGGGAGGCCCATCAATGAGCAGTTCTTC. Amino acids: CASSPSGRPINEQFF.

The chain has TRBV5-1 and TRBJ1-4; TRBD1 is a possible D gene (5 bases). The CDR3 runs 13 residues. Trimming stripped 4 bases from V and 8 bases from J, with 12 bases between. Looked up from germline, CDR1 is SGHRS and CDR2 is YFSETQ. CDR3: CASSGGLGEKLFF. The CDR3 DNA follows: TGCGCCAGCAGCGGGGGACTCGGAGAAAAACTGTTTTTT.

The table lists this clone with a few counts. V usage is TRBV27 and J usage is TRBJ1-1, with D tentatively TRBD1 (6 bases). Trimming removed 1 base at V and 2 bases at J, with 11 bases between. This CDR3 region has 15 residues. The germline CDR1 and CDR2 sequences are MNHEY and SMNVEV (reference sequence). The DNA of the CDR3 is TGTGCCAGCAGTTTATTCGGGGGGCCTAACACTGAAGCTTTCTTT. This codes for CASSLFGGPNTEAFF.

The chain uses TRBV19 and TRBJ1-1; 8 positions match TRBD1. Germline V CDR1 and CDR2: LNHDA, SQIVND (reference sequence). The junction had 9 bases not matched to a gene; V was cut back by 6 bases and J by 3 bases. The CDR3 extends over 15 amino acids. The CDR3 DNA reads as TGTGCCAGTAGAGGACAGGGACTCCAGGACACTGAAGCTTTCTTT. This sequence encodes CASRGQGLQDTEAFF. The full variable domain, in which reference TRBV19 and TRBJ1-1 provide the parts outside the CDR3, is DGGITQSPKYLFRKEGQNVTLSCEQNLNHDAMYWYRQDPGQGLRLIYYSQIVNDFQKGDIAEGYSVSREKKESFPLTVTSAQKNPTAFYLCASRGQGLQDTEAFFGQGTRLTVV.